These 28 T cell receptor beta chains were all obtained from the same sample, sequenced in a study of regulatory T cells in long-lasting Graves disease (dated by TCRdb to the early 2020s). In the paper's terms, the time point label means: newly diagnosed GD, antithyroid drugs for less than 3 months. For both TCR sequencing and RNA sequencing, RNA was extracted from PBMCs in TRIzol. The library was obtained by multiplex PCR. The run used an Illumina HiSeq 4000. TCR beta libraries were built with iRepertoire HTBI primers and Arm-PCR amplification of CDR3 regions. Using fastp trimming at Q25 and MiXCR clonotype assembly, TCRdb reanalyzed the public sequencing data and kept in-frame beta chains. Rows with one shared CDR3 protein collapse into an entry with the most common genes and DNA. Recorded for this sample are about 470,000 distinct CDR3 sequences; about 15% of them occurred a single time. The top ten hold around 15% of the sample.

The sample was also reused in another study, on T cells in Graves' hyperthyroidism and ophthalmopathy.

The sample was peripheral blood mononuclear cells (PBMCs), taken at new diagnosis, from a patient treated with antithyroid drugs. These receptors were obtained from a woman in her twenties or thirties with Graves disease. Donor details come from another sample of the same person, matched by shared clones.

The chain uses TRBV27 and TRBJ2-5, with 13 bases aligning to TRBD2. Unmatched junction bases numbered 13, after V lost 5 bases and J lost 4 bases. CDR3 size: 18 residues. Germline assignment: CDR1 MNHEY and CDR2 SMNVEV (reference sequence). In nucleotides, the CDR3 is TGTGCCAGCAGTCGACGGACTAGCGGGAGTGTTCTGGGAGAGACCCAGTACTTC. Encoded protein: CASSRRTSGSVLGETQYF.

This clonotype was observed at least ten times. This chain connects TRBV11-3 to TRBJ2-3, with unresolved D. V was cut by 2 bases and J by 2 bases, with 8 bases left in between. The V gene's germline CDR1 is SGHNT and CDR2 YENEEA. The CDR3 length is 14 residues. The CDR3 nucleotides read TGTGCCAGCAGCTTAAGTGGCATCACAGATACGCAGTATTTT. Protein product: CASSLSGITDTQYF.

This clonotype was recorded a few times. The DNA for the CDR3 is TGTGCCAGCAGTTACTCGGGGTGGCGGGACACAGATACGCAGTATTTT. Translating it yields CASSYSGWRDTDTQYF. The chain combines TRBV6-5 with TRBJ2-3; D perhaps matches TRBD2 (6 bases). V shed 0 bases and J shed 2 bases, with 12 bases lying between them. The CDR3 consists of 16 residues. In germline, CDR1 is MNHEY, CDR2 SVGAGI.

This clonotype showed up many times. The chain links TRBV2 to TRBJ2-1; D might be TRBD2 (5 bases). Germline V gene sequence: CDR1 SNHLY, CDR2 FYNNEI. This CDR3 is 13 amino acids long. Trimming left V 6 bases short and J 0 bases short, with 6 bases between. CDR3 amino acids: CASSGDSYNEQFF. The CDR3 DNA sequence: TGTGCCAGCAGCGGGGACTCCTACAATGAGCAGTTCTTC. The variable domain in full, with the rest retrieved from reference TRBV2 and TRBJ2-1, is EPEVTQTPSHQVTQMGQEVILRCVPISNHLYFYWYRQILGQKVEFLVSFYNNEISEKSEIFDDQFSVERPDGSNFTLKIRSTKLEDSAMYFCASSGDSYNEQFFGPGTRLTVL.

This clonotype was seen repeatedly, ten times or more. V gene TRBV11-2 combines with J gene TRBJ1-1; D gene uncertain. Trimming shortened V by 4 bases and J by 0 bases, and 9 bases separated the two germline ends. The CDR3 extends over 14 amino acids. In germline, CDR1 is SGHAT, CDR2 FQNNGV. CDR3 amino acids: CASSSLSMNTEAFF. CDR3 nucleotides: TGTGCCAGCAGCTCCCTCTCTATGAACACTGAAGCTTTCTTT.

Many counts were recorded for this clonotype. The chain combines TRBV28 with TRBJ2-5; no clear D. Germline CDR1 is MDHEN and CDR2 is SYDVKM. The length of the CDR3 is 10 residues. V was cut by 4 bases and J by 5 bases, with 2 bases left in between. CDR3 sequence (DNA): TGTGCCAGCAGTTACGAGACCCAGTACTTC. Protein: CASSYETQYF.

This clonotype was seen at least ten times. The CDR3 region has the DNA TGTGCCAGCAGTGAGGGACAATCCTACAATGAGCAGTTCTTC. Its protein is CASSEGQSYNEQFF. The rearrangement uses TRBV6-1 and TRBJ2-1, with a tentative D call TRBD1 (6 bases). CDR3 length: 14 residues. The germline V gene encodes CDR1 MNHNS and CDR2 SASEGT. Trimming cost V 3 bases and J 1 base, with 7 bases left between them.

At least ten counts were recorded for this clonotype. The chain's CDR3 is CASSEERPSSYEQYF. CDR3 nucleotide sequence: TGTGCCAGCAGTGAGGAACGGCCAAGCTCCTACGAGCAGTACTTC. The chain is built from TRBV2 and TRBJ2-7; D is undetermined. Trimming shortened V by 3 bases and J by 0 bases, and 12 bases separated the two germline ends. The CDR3 spans 15 residues. Germline values: CDR1 SNHLY, CDR2 FYNNEI. The full variable domain, with the rest looked up from reference TRBV2 and TRBJ2-7, is EPEVTQTPSHQVTQMGQEVILRCVPISNHLYFYWYRQILGQKVEFLVSFYNNEISEKSEIFDDQFSVERPDGSNFTLKIRSTKLEDSAMYFCASSEERPSSYEQYFGPGTRLTVT.

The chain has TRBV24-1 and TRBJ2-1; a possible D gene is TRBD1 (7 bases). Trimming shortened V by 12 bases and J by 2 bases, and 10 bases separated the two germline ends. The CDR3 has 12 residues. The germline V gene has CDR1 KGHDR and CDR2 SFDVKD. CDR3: CAAGTAYNEQFF. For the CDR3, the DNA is TGTGCCGCGGGGACAGCCTACAATGAGCAGTTCTTC.

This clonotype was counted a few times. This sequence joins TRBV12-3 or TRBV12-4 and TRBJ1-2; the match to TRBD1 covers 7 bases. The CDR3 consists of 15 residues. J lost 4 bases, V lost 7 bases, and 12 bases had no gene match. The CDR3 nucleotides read TGTGCCAGCACCCTGGGGGGACAGTTCAGCTATGGCTACACCTTC. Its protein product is CASTLGGQFSYGYTF.

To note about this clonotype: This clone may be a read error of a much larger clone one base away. CDR3 DNA: TGTGCCAGCAGTGCCCTCACAGGTTGCAATCAGCCCCAGCATTTT. As protein: CASSALTGCNQPQHF. The rearrangement joins TRBV27 to TRBJ1-5; maybe TRBD1 (5 bases). The CDR3 runs to 15 residues. V shed 5 bases and J shed 2 bases, with 13 bases lying between them. The V gene's germline CDR1 is MNHEY and CDR2 SMNVEV (reference sequence).

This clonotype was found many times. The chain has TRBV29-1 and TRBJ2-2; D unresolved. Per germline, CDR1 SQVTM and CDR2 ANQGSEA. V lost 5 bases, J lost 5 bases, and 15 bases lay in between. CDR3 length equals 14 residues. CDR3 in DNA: TGCAGCGTTTGGCCCCAAATTGGGACCGGGGAGCTGTTTTTT. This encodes CSVWPQIGTGELFF.

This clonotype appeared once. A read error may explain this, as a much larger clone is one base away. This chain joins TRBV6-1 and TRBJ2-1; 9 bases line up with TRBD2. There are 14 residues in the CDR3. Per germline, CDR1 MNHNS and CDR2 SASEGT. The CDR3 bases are TGTGCCAGCAGCCCTAGCGGGATCAACGATGAGCAGTCCTTC. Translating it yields CASSPSGINDEQSF.

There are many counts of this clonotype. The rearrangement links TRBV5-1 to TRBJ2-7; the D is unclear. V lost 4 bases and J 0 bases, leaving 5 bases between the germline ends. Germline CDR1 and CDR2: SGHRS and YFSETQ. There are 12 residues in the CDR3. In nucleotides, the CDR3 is TGCGCCAGCAGCATCAACTCCTACGAGCAGTACTTC. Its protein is CASSINSYEQYF. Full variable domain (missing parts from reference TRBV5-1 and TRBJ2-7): KAGVTQTPRYLIKTRGQQVTLSCSPISGHRSVSWYQQTPGQGLQFLFEYFSETQRNKGNFPGRFSGRQFSNSRSEMNVSTLELGDSALYLCASSINSYEQYFGPGTRLTVT.

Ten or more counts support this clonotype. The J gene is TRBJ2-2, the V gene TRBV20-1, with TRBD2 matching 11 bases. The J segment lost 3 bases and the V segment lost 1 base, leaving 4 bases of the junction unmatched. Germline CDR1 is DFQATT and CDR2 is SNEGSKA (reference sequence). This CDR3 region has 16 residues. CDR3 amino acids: CSARAPGLADTGELFF. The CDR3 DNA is TGCAGTGCTAGAGCTCCGGGACTAGCGGACACCGGGGAGCTGTTTTTT.

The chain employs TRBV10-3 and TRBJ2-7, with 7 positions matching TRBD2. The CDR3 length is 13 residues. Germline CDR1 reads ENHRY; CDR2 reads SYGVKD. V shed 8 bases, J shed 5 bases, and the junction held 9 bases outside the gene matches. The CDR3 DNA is TGTGCCATCTCTGGGGGGGAGTTCAACGAGCAGTACTTC. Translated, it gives CAISGGEFNEQYF.

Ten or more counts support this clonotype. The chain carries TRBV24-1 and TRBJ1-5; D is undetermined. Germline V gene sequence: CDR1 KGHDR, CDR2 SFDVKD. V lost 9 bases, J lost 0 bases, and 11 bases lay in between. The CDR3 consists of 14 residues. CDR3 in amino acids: CATSGRSSNQPQHF. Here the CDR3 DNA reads TGTGCCACCTCGGGCAGGTCTAGCAATCAGCCCCAGCATTTT.

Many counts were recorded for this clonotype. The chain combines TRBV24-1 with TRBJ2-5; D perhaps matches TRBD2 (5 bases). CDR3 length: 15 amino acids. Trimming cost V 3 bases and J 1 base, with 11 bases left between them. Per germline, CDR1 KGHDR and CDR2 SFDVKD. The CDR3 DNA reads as TGTGCCACCAGTGATGTGGGAGCGATCCAAGAGACCCAGTACTTC. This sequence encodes CATSDVGAIQETQYF.

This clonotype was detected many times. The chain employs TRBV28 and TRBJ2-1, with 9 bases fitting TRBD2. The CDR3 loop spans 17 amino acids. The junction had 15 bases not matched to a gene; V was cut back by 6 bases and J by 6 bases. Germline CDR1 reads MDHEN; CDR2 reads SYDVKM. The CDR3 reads CASSGVAGVERGNEQFF. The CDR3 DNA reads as TGTGCCAGCAGCGGGGTAGCGGGAGTAGAAAGGGGCAATGAGCAGTTCTTC.

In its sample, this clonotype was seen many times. In nucleotides, the CDR3 is TGTGCCTGGAGTGTTGGTTCAGAGACCCAGTACTTC. The encoded protein is CAWSVGSETQYF. The gene calls are TRBV30 and TRBJ2-5; D gene ambiguous. The V gene's germline CDR1 is GTSNPN and CDR2 SVGIG (reference sequence). The V gene lost 0 bases and the J gene lost 4 bases, with 6 bases spanning the gap. The length of the CDR3 is 12 residues.

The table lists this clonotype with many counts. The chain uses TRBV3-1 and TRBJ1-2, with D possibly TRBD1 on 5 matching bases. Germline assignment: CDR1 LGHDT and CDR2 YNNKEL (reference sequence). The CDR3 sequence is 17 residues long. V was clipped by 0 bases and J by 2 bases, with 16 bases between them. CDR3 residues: CASSQDLIGGVNYGYTF. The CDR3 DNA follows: TGTGCCAGCAGCCAAGATCTTATTGGGGGAGTGAACTATGGCTACACCTTC. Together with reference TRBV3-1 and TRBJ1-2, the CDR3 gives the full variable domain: DTAVSQTPKYLVTQMGNDKSIKCEQNLGHDTMYWYKQDSKKFLKIMFSYNNKELIINETVPNRFSPKSPDKAHLNLHINSLELGDSAVYFCASSQDLIGGVNYGYTFGSGTRLTVV.

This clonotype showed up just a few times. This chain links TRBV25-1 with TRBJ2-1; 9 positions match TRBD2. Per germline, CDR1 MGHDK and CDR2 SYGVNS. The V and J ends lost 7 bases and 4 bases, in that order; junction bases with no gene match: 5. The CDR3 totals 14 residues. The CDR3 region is CASNGLATYNEQFF. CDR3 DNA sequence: TGTGCCAGCAACGGACTAGCGACTTACAATGAGCAGTTCTTC.

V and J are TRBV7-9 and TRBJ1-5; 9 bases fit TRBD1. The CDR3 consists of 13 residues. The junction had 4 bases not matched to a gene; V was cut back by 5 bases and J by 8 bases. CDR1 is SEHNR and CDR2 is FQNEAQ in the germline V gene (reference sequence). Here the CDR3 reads CASSGQGIEPQHF. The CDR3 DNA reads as TGTGCCAGCAGCGGACAGGGGATAGAGCCCCAGCATTTT.

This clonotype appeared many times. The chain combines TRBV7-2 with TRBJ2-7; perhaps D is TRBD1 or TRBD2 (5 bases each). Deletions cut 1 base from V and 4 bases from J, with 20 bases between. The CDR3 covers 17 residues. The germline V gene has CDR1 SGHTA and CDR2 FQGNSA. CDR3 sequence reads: CASSLVFTGTLPYEQYF. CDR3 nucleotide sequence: TGTGCCAGCAGCTTAGTGTTCACCGGGACCCTCCCTTACGAGCAGTACTTC.

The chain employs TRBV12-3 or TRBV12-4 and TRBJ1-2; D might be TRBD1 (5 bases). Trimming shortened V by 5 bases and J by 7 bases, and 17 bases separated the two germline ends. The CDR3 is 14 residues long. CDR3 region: CASSGRDGGGGYTF. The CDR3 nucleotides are TGTGCCAGCAGTGGTAGGGACGGGGGGGGTGGCTACACCTTC.

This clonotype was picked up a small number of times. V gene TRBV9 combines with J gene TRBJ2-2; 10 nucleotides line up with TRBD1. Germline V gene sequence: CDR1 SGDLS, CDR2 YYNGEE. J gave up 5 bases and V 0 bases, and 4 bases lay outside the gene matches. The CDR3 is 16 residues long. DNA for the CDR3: TGTGCCAGCAGCGTAGAGGGACAGGGGTATACCGGGGAGCTGTTTTTT. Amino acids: CASSVEGQGYTGELFF.

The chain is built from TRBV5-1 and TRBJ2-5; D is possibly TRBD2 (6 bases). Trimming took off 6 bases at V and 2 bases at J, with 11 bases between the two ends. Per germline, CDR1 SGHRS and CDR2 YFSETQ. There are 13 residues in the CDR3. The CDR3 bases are TGCGCCAGCATTTGGAGGGGACAAGAGACCCAGTACTTC. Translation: CASIWRGQETQYF.

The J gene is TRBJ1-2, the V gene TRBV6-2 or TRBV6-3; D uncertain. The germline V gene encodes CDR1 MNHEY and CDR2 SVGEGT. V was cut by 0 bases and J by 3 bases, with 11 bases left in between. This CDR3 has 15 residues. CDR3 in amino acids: CASSYSRQADYGYTF. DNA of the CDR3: TGTGCCAGCAGTTACTCTCGGCAGGCCGACTATGGCTACACCTTC.